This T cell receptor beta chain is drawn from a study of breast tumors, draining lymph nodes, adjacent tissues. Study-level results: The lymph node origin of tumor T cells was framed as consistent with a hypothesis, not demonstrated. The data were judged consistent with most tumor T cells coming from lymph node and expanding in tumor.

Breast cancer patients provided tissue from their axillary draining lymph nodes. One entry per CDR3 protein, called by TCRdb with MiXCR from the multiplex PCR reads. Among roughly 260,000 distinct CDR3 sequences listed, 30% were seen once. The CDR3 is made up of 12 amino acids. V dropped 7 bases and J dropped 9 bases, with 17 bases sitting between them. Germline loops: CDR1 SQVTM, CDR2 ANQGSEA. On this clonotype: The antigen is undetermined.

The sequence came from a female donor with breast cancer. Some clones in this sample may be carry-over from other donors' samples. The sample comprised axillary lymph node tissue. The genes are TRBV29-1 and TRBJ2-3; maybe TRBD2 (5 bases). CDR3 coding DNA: TGCAGCGCGGGCGGCGGGTTTTCAACGCAGTATTTT. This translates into CSAGGGFSTQYF.